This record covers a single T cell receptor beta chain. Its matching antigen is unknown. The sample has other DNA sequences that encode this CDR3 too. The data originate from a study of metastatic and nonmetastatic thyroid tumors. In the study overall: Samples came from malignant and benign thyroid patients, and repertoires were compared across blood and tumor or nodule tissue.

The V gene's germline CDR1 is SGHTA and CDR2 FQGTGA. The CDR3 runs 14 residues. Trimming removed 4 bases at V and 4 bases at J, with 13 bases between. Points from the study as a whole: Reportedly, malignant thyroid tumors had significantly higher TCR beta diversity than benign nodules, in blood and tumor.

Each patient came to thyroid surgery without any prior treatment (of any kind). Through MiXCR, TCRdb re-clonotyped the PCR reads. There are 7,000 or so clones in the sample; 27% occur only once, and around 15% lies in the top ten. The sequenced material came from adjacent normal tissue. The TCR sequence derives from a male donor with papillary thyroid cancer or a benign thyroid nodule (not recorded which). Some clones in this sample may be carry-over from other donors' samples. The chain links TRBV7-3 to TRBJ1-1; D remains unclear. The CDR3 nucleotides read TGTGCCAGCAGCTGGGGAGCGAGCGGCACTGAAGCTTTCTTT. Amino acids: CASSWGASGTEAFF.